This is a list of T cell receptor beta chains from one sample in a study of monozygotic twins with cystic fibrosis. Sequencing used immunoSEQ multiplex PCR; TCRdb keeps in-frame clones, though not all of them. The table lists 22,000 or so clones, approximately 87% of them singletons. Input material: blood. These receptors were obtained from a woman aged 25-40 years with cystic fibrosis. CDR3s include the opening cysteine and the closing phenylalanine or tryptophan. D genes are given only for firm matches. Clone size is stated in some rows and not others, as once, few, many or a class when expanded.

clone_size | d_call | j_call | v_call | cdr3_length | cdr3_aa | cdr3_nt
NA | NA | TRBJ2-3 | TRBV27 | 13 | CASGSISTDTQYF | TGTGCCAGCGGCAGCATAAGCACAGATACGCAGTATTTT
NA | TRBD1 | TRBJ1-2 | TRBV27 | 15 | CASSQMDRGLYGYTF | TGTGCCAGCAGTCAGATGGACAGGGGCCTCTATGGCTACACCTTC
NA | TRBD1 | TRBJ1-4 | TRBV7-9 | 16 | CASSPSMTGRNEKLFF | TGTGCCAGCAGCCCATCAATGACAGGGAGAAATGAAAAACTGTTTTTT
NA | NA | TRBJ1-6 | TRBV6-1 | 15 | CASSEAPQDHSPLHF | TGTGCCAGCAGTGAAGCCCCCCAGGACCATTCACCCCTCCACTTT
NA | NA | TRBJ2-3 | TRBV11-3 | 13 | CASSSFSGDTQYF | TGTGCCAGCAGCAGCTTTAGCGGAGATACGCAGTATTTT
NA | NA | TRBJ2-3 | TRBV4-3 | 16 | CASSQVWGGAPDTQYF | TGCGCCAGCAGCCAAGTATGGGGGGGGGCCCCAGATACGCAGTATTTT
NA | NA | TRBJ1-3 | TRBV4-1 | 17 | CASSQVEGFYSGNTIYF | TGCGCCAGCAGCCAAGTTGAGGGGTTCTATTCCGGAAACACCATATATTTT
NA | NA | TRBJ2-7 | TRBV7-9 | 13 | CASSIPGPNEQYF | TGTGCCAGCAGCATACCGGGGCCCAACGAGCAGTACTTC
NA | NA | TRBJ1-2 | TRBV4-1 | 14 | CASSPPAGSYGYTF | TGCGCCAGCAGCCCCCCCGCAGGGAGCTATGGCTACACCTTC
NA | NA | TRBJ1-1 | TRBV6-1 | 13 | CASRAPGNTEAFF | TGTGCCAGCAGGGCCCCGGGGAACACTGAAGCTTTCTTT
NA | NA | TRBJ2-7 | TRBV7-9 | 14 | CASSPTGYGDEQYF | TGTGCCAGCAGCCCCACAGGGTATGGGGACGAGCAGTACTTC
NA | NA | TRBJ2-5 | TRBV6-5 | 15 | CASSSGLPSAETQYF | TGTGCCAGCAGTTCGGGACTTCCGTCCGCGGAGACCCAGTACTTC
NA | TRBD2 | TRBJ2-5 | TRBV4-3 | 17 | CASSQHGDLSGGETQYF | TGCGCCAGCAGCCAACATGGGGACCTTAGCGGGGGAGAGACCCAGTACTTC
once | NA | TRBJ2-6 | TRBV5-4 | 15 | CASSLAGTGANVLTF | TGTGCCAGCAGCTTGGCAGGGACTGGGGCCAACGTCCTGACTTTC
NA | NA | TRBJ1-5 | TRBV28 | 12 | CASSTRQQPQHF | TGTGCCAGCAGTACCCGACAGCAGCCCCAGCATTTT
NA | NA | TRBJ1-2 | TRBV30 | 15 | CAWSAYSPPNYGYTF | TGTGCCTGGAGCGCCTACAGTCCCCCTAACTATGGCTACACCTTC
NA | NA | TRBJ2-7 | TRBV6-1 | 15 | CASSEDPGSSYEQYF | TGTGCCAGCAGTGAAGACCCAGGGAGCTCCTACGAGCAGTACTTC
NA | TRBD1 | TRBJ1-2 | TRBV28 | 14 | CASRPGTGGYGYTF | TGTGCCAGCAGACCCGGGACAGGGGGCTATGGCTACACCTTC
NA | TRBD2 | TRBJ2-5 | TRBV10-1 | 18 | CASSEGLAGGLTQETQYF | TGCGCCAGCAGTGAGGGGCTAGCGGGGGGCCTAACCCAAGAGACCCAGTACTTC
NA | TRBD1 | TRBJ1-2 | TRBV7-9 | 14 | CASSTQGADYGYTF | TGTGCCAGCAGCACCCAGGGGGCTGACTATGGCTACACCTTC
NA | TRBD2 | TRBJ2-3 | TRBV4-2 | 17 | CASSQGVQRGGQDTQYF | TGTGCCAGCAGCCAAGGGGTCCAGCGGGGGGGCCAAGATACGCAGTATTTT
once | NA | TRBJ2-6 | TRBV18 | 15 | CASSPSRDRANVLTF | TGTGCCAGCTCACCATCCCGGGATCGGGCCAACGTCCTGACTTTC
NA | NA | TRBJ2-7 | TRBV29-1 | 9 | CSVFHEQYF | TGCAGCGTTTTCCACGAGCAGTACTTC
NA | TRBD1 | TRBJ2-7 | TRBV7-6 | 15 | CASSLAGTGAIEQYF | TGTGCCAGCAGCTTAGCGGGGACAGGGGCGATCGAGCAGTACTTC
NA | NA | TRBJ1-1 | TRBV7-6 | 14 | CASSRDLMNTEAFF | TGTGCCAGCAGCCGCGACCTAATGAACACTGAAGCTTTCTTT
NA | NA | TRBJ2-1 | TRBV9 | 11 | CASSFDNEQFF | TGTGCCAGCAGCTTTGACAATGAGCAGTTCTTC
NA | TRBD1 | TRBJ2-5 | TRBV9 | 14 | CASSPLQGAETQYF | TGTGCCAGCAGCCCCCTGCAGGGGGCTGAGACCCAGTACTTC
once | NA | TRBJ1-3 | TRBV30 | 13 | CAWSVGTGNTIYF | TGTGCCTGGAGTGTGGGGACTGGAAACACCATATATTTT
NA | TRBD1 | TRBJ1-5 | TRBV6-5 | 13 | CASSRTGRQPQHF | TGTGCCAGCAGTCGGACAGGGAGGCAGCCCCAGCATTTT